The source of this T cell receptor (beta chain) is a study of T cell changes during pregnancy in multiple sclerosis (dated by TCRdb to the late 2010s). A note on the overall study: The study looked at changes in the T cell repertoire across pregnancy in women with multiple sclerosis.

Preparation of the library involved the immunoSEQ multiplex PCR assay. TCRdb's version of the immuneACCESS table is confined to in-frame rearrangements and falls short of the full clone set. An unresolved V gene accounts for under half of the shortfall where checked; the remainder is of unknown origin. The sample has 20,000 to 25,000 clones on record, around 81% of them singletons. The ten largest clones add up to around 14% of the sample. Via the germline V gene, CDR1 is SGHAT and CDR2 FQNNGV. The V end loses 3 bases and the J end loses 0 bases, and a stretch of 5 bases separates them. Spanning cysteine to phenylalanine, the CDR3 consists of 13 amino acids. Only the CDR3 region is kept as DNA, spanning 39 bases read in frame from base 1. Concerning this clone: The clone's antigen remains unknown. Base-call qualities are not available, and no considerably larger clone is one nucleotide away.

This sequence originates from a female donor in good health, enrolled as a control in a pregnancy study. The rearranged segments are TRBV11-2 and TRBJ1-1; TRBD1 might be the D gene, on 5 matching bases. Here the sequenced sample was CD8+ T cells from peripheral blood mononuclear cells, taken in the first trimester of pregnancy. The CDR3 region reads CASSLTVNTEAFF. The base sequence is TGTGCCAGCAGCTTGACAGTGAACACTGAAGCTTTCTTT.